These 11 T cell receptor beta chains were all obtained from the same sample, sequenced in a study of CD8+CD57+ T cells in acquired aplastic anemia. The template used for profiling TCR beta VDJ and CDR3 was genomic DNA. Using its own MiXCR run on the reads, TCRdb lists one record per CDR3 protein. The sample includes about 130,000 distinct CDR3 sequences, around 46% seen only once; the top ten take 2.5%. Sequenced sample: sorted CD4+, CD8+, or CD8+CD57+ T cells (not recorded which) from PBMCs. All receptors derive from a human donor in good health, serving as a control.

Ten or more counts support this clonotype. V and J are TRBV5-1 and TRBJ2-1, with 9 bases lining up with TRBD1. CDR1 is SGHRS, CDR2 YFSETQ, per germline. The CDR3 is 16 amino acids. The V gene end was trimmed by 4 bases and the J gene end by 0 bases; junction bases not matched to a gene: 5. CDR3 loop: CASSLGQGLSYNEQFF. The CDR3 DNA sequence: TGCGCCAGCAGCCTCGGACAGGGGCTCTCCTACAATGAGCAGTTCTTC.

This clonotype was found once. The rearrangement joins TRBV24-1 to TRBJ2-7, with 9 nucleotides matching TRBD1. The CDR3 runs to 16 residues. Germline V gene sequence: CDR1 KGHDR, CDR2 SFDVKD. V lost 5 bases, J lost 0 bases, and 7 bases stayed unmatched. Here the CDR3 reads CATSAVGQGNSYEQYF. The DNA of the CDR3 is TGTGCCACCAGTGCAGTAGGACAGGGGAACTCCTACGAGCAGTACTTC.

J is TRBJ2-7 and V is TRBV7-9; no clear D gene. The germline V gene encodes CDR1 SEHNR and CDR2 FQNEAQ (reference sequence). The V gene lost 5 bases and the J gene lost 6 bases, with 11 bases spanning the gap. The CDR3 length is 12 residues. Here the CDR3 DNA reads TGTGCCAGCAGCCCCCACCCGGGCGAGCAGTACTTC. Protein: CASSPHPGEQYF.

V and J are TRBV24-1 and TRBJ1-2; D perhaps matches TRBD1 (6 bases). Trimming removed 3 bases at V and 8 bases at J, with 12 bases between. Germline CDR1 reads KGHDR; CDR2 reads SFDVKD. The CDR3 loop spans 13 amino acids. The CDR3 DNA follows: TGTGCCACCAGTGATCCACAGGGTTGGGGCTACACCTTC. Its protein product is CATSDPQGWGYTF.

This clonotype was observed many times. V and J are TRBV3-1 and TRBJ2-7, with D hard to call. V lost 1 base and J lost 0, with 10 bases in between. The CDR3 contains 15 residues. Germline V gives CDR1 LGHDT, CDR2 YNNKEL (reference sequence). The CDR3 sequence is CASSQAWRLSYEQYF. The CDR3 DNA reads as TGTGCCAGCAGCCAAGCCTGGCGGCTCTCCTACGAGCAGTACTTC.

This chain joins TRBV20-1 and TRBJ2-1; 8 bases align to TRBD1. This CDR3 has 14 amino acids. CDR1 DFQATT and CDR2 SNEGSKA come from the germline V gene (reference sequence). After removal of 6 bases from V and 3 bases from J, the junction contained 7 bases not matched to a gene. The CDR3 reads CSATGGGLYNEQFF. CDR3 coding DNA: TGCAGTGCCACAGGGGGAGGACTCTACAATGAGCAGTTCTTC.

The rearrangement uses TRBV7-2 and TRBJ2-3, with D perhaps being TRBD1 or TRBD2 (5 bases each). Looked up from germline, CDR1 is SGHTA and CDR2 is FQGNSA. V lost 5 bases to trimming and J lost 2 bases, with 8 bases between them. There are 13 residues in the CDR3. In DNA form, the CDR3 reads TGTGCCAGCAGCCAGGGAGACACAGATACGCAGTATTTT. It specifies CASSQGDTDTQYF.

The count of this clonotype is one. The chain joins TRBV4-2 to TRBJ1-6; no definite D call. The ends were cut back, 1 base at V and 8 bases at J, with 12 bases in the middle. The CDR3 spans 15 residues. Germline V lookup: CDR1 LGHNA, CDR2 YNFKEQ. CDR3 loop: CASSQAHDGYSPLHF. The CDR3 bases are TGTGCCAGCAGCCAAGCCCACGACGGATATTCACCCCTCCACTTT.

This clonotype was found many times. This CDR3 is CASISRQVPTDTQYF. The CDR3 bases are TGTGCCAGCATCTCGCGTCAGGTCCCCACAGATACGCAGTATTTT. The rearrangement links TRBV7-2 to TRBJ2-3; D uncertain. Trimming pared 7 bases from V and 2 bases from J, leaving 16 bases between. CDR1 and CDR2 from the germline V gene are SGHTA and FQGNSA. The CDR3 has 15 amino acids.

V gene TRBV7-6 combines with J gene TRBJ2-5; 12 bases are a match to TRBD2. Per the germline V gene, CDR1 is SGHVS and CDR2 is FNYEAQ. The CDR3 is 16 residues long. After removal of 5 bases from V and 3 bases from J, the junction contained 7 bases not matched to a gene. CDR3 nucleotides: TGTGCCAGCAGCCACCTAGCGGGGGGGCGGGAAGAGACCCAGTACTTC. Its protein product is CASSHLAGGREETQYF.

The V call is TRBV7-2, the J call TRBJ1-6, with D unclear. This CDR3 has 12 residues. Deletions cut 5 bases from V and 10 bases from J, with 9 bases between. Germline V gene data show CDR1 as SGHTA and CDR2 as FQGNSA. This chain's CDR3 is CASSGLRSPLHF. DNA of the CDR3: TGTGCCAGCAGCGGCCTCAGATCACCCCTCCACTTT.